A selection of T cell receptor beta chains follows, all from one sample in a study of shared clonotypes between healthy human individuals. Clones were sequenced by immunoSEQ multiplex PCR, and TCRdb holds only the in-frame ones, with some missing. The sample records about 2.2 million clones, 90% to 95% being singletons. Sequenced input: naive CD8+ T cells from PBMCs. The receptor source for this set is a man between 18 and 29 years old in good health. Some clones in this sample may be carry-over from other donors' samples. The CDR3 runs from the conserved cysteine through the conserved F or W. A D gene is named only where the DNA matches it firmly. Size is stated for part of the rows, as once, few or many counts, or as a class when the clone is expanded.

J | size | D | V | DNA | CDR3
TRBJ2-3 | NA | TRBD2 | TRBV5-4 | TGTGCCAGCCGGCGGGGGGGTGGCACAGATACGCAGTATTTT | CASRRGGGTDTQYF
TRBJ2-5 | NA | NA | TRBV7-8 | TGTGCCAGCAGCCGGCCCGAGGCCCCGGGACCCACCCGAGAGACCCAGTACTTC | CASSRPEAPGPTRETQYF
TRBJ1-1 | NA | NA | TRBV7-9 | TGTGCCAGCAGCTTAGCGCAGGGGTCCGAAGCTTTCTTT | CASSLAQGSEAFF
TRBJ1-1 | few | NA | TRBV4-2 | TGTGCCAGCAGCCCCCCACAGGGAACGAACACTGAAGCTTTCTTT | CASSPPQGTNTEAFF
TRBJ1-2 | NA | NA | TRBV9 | TGTGCCAGCAGCGGCCAGGGTGGTAGCTATGGCTACACCTTC | CASSGQGGSYGYTF
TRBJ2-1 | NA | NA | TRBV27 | TGTGGCGTGTCGGGGAGGAGCTCCTACAATGAGCAGTTCTTC | CGVSGRSSYNEQFF
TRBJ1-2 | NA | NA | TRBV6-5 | TGTGCCAGCAGTTACTCCAGGTCCTATGGCTACACCTTC | CASSYSRSYGYTF
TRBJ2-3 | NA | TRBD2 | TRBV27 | TGTGCCAGCAGTTTCGCAGCGGGAGTTCCAGATACGCAGTATTTT | CASSFAAGVPDTQYF
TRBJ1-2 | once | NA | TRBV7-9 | TGTGCCAGCAGCCCAACCGGGACCTCCTATGGCTACACCTTC | CASSPTGTSYGYTF
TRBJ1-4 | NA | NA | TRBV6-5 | TGTGCCAGCAGTTCGGATCGAAGTGAAAAACTGTTTTTT | CASSSDRSEKLFF
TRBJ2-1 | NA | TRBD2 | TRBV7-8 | TGTGCCAGCAGCTTCCCTGGGACTAGCGGGAGGCAGTTCTTC | CASSFPGTSGRQFF
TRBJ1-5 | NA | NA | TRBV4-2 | TGTGCCAGCAGCGGCCGGGACATCCCTACCGACAGCAATCAGCCCCAGCATTTT | CASSGRDIPTDSNQPQHF
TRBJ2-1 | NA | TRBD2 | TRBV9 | TGTGCCAGCAGCGTAGCTGGTGGAATCAGCGGGAGAGGGGATGAGCAGTTCTTC | CASSVAGGISGRGDEQFF
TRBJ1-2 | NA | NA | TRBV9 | TGTGCCAGCAGTGGGGGGTCCGGCTACACCTTC | CASSGGSGYTF
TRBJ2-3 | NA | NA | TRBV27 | TGTGCCAGCACCAGATCCTTGGCCGGAGATACGCAGTATTTT | CASTRSLAGDTQYF
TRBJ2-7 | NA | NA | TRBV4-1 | TGCGCCAGCAGCCAAGGGGTAGGGGGAGACTACGAGCAGTACTTC | CASSQGVGGDYEQYF
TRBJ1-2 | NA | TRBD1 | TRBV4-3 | TGCGCCAGCAGCCAAGAGTGGCGGGACAGGCAGGGCTACACCTTC | CASSQEWRDRQGYTF
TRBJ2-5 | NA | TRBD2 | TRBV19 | TGTGCCAGTAGTCCTTTCCCGGGACTAGCGGGACAAGAGACCCAGTACTTC | CASSPFPGLAGQETQYF
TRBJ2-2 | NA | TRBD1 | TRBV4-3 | TGCGCCAGCAGCCAAGATCCCGAGGACAGGGAAGAGCTGTTTTTT | CASSQDPEDREELFF
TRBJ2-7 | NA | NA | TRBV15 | TGTGCCACCAGCAGAGATCTCCGGGGGATTGGTTTCGAGCAGTACTTC | CATSRDLRGIGFEQYF
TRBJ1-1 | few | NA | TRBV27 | TGTGCCAGCAGTTTCGGGGGGAACACTGAAGCTTTCTTT | CASSFGGNTEAFF
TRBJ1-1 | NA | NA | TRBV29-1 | TGCAGCTACTCCGGGACGGTGAACACTGAAGCTTTCTTT | CSYSGTVNTEAFF
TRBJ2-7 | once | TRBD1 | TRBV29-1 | TGCAGCGTAGCCGGACAGGGAAACTACGAGCAGTACTTC | CSVAGQGNYEQYF
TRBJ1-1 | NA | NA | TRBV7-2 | TGTGCCAGCAGCTTAGAGGGGGAGGGCAGTTCCGCTGAAGCTTTCTTT | CASSLEGEGSSAEAFF
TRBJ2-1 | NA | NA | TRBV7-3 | TGTGCCAGCGAGCGGAACAATGAGCAGTTCTTC | CASERNNEQFF
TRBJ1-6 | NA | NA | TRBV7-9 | TGTGCCAGCAGCCAAACTCCCGGGCCCCGACCTTCACCCCTCCACTTT | CASSQTPGPRPSPLHF
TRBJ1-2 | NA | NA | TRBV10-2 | TGCGCCAGCAGTGAGCGCGGACAGCGCTATGGCTACACCTTC | CASSERGQRYGYTF
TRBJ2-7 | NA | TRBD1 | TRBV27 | TGTGCCAGCAGTTTGGGGCCGGGACAGGCAGCCAACTACGAGCAGTACTTC | CASSLGPGQAANYEQYF
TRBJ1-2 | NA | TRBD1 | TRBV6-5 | TGTGCCAGCAGTTACCAGACAGGGACGGATGGCTACACCTTC | CASSYQTGTDGYTF
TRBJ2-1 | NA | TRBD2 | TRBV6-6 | TGTGCCAGCAGCGAGAGCGGGAGCTCCTACAATGAGCAGTTCTTC | CASSESGSSYNEQFF
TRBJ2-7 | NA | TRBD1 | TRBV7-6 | TGTGCCAGCAGCTCAGACAATGACAGGGCCTACGAGCAGTACTTC | CASSSDNDRAYEQYF
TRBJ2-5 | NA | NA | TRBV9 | TGTGCCAGCAGCGCAGAAGGAGAGACCCAGTACTTC | CASSAEGETQYF
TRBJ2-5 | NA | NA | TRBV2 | TGTGCCAGCAGTGAAGTGAGCCACAGTCTGCGGGAGACCCAGTACTTC | CASSEVSHSLRETQYF
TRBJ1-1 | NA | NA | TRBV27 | TGTGCCAGCAGTAGGGGAAGGGGGGGCTGGGACACTGAAGCTTTCTTT | CASSRGRGGWDTEAFF
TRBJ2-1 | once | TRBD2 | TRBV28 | TGTGCCAGCAGGCCACTGCTAGCGGGACGGTACAATGAGCAGTTCTTC | CASRPLLAGRYNEQFF
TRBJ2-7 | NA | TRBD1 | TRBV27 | TGTGCCAGCAGTCAGGGACAGGGATCCGAGCAGTACTTC | CASSQGQGSEQYF
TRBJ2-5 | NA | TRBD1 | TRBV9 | TGTGCCAGCAGCGAGGGCCGGGACAGGGGAGTGAGCAGCCAAGAGACCCAGTACTTC | CASSEGRDRGVSSQETQYF
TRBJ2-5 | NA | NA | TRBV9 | TGTGCCAGCAGCGGATACGGACTGGGGGGAGAGACCCAGTACTTC | CASSGYGLGGETQYF
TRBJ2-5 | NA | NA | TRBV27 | TGTGCCAGCAGTTTATACAGGGCCTCCCAAGAGACCCAGTACTTC | CASSLYRASQETQYF
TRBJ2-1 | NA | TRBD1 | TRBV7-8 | TGTGCCAGCAGCAGAGACGGGACAGGGTACAATGAGCAGTTCTTC | CASSRDGTGYNEQFF
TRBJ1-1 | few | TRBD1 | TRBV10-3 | TGTGCCATCAGTGAGTCGAAAGACAGGGGACCTGAAGCTTTCTTT | CAISESKDRGPEAFF
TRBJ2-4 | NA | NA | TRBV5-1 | TGCGCCAGCAGCCCCTACCCCGATGGGGCCAAAAACATTCAGTACTTC | CASSPYPDGAKNIQYF
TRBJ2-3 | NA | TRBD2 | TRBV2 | TGTGCCAGCAGTGTTAGGCTAGCGGGCACAGATACGCAGTATTTT | CASSVRLAGTDTQYF
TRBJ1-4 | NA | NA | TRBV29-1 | TGCAGCGTCCTCATAACAGGAGCCACGGCTAATAATGAAAAACTGTTTTTT | CSVLITGATANNEKLFF
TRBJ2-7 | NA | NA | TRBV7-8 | TGTGCCAGCAGCTTCAAGTGGCAGAACAATCTACGGGAGCAGTACTTC | CASSFKWQNNLREQYF
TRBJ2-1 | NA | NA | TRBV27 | TGTGCCAGCACAAATATCCCCAGGGGTAATGCCTACAATGAGCAGTTCTTC | CASTNIPRGNAYNEQFF
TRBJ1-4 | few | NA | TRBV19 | TGTGCCAGTAGTATAGTCCTAGGCAGTCCACCGGAAAAACTGTTTTTT | CASSIVLGSPPEKLFF